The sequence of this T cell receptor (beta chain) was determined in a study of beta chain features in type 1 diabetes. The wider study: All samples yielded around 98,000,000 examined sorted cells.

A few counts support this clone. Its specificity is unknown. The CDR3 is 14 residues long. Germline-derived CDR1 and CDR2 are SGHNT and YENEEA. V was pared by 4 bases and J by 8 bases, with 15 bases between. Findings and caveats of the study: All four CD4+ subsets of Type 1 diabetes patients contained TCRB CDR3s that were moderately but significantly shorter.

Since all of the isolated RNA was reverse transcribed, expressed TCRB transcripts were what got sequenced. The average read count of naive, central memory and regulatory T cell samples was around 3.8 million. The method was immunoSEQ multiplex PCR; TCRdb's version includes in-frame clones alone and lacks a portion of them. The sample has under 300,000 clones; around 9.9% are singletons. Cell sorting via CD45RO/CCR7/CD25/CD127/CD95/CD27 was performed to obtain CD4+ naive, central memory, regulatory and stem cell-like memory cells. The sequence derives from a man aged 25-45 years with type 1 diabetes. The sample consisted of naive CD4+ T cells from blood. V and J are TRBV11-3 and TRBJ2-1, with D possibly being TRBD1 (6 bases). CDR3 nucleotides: TGTGCCAGCAGCTCATACCAGGGGAGATATGAGCAGTTCTTC. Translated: CASSSYQGRYEQFF.